Sequencing of this TCR beta chain was carried out in a study of blood T cells in healthy people across ages. For this clonotype: One end of the junction does not line up with germline, which may come from a read error.

The CDR3 has 11 residues. Germline CDR1 SQVTM, CDR2 ANQGSEA. A sample-barcoded 5' primer and a J-beta primer mix were used in a second PCR of roughly 7 to 11 cycles. Using its own MiXCR run on the 5' RACE reads, TCRdb lists one record per CDR3 protein. The sample includes about 1 million distinct CDR3 sequences, over 35% of them seen just once. Sequenced material: blood. The rearrangement links TRBV29-1 to TRBJ2-5, with unresolved D. This TCR was recovered from a woman aged 60-75 years in good health. The CDR3 spells CSVEDTFEQCF. The CDR3 DNA reads as TGCAGCGTGGAAGACACGTTCGAGCAGTGCTTC.